The 4 T cell receptor beta chains below come from one sample, sequenced in a study of T-cell reconstitution after alpha-beta-depleted transplantation in children. Using unique molecular identifiers, the investigators prepared the TCRbeta library. MiXCR, run by TCRdb on the PCR reads, gives a single entry per CDR3 protein. The sample lists 450,000 to 550,000 distinct CDR3 sequences, about an eighth occurring once. The sequencing used PBMCs, mostly from graft donor cells, collected 180 days after TCRalphabeta/CD19-depleted stem cell transplant. All receptors come from a female patient aged 2-15 years who had a stem cell transplant for aplastic anemia, so the T cells may come from the graft donor.

This clonotype was seen repeatedly, ten times or more. This chain links TRBV10-3 with TRBJ2-5; D gene uncertain. CDR1 and CDR2 from the germline V gene are ENHRY and SYGVKD. There are 14 residues in the CDR3. V lost 3 bases and J lost 4, with 12 bases in between. CDR3 DNA: TGTGCCATCAGTGAATCAGGCGGTCCAGAGACCCAGTACTTC. Encoded protein: CAISESGGPETQYF.

This chain uses TRBV5-4 with TRBJ2-1; 8 positions match TRBD2. J lost 7 bases, V lost 4 bases, and 7 bases had no gene match. The CDR3 consists of 14 residues. The germline gives CDR1 SGHNT, CDR2 YYREEE (reference sequence). As DNA, the CDR3 is TGTGCCAGCAGCGTTAGCGGGACGGGGAATGAGCAGTTCTTC. Amino acids: CASSVSGTGNEQFF.

This clonotype has only a few counts. The CDR3 coding sequence is TGTGCCAGCAGCCATCGAAAGGGTGGACTAGCGGGAAACGACGAGCAGTACGTC. Encoded protein: CASSHRKGGLAGNDEQYV. V is TRBV6-1 and J is TRBJ2-7, with TRBD2 matching over 12 bases. Germline trimming cut 6 bases from V and 5 bases from J; bases unmatched to any gene: 17. The CDR3 loop spans 18 amino acids. CDR1 is MNHNS and CDR2 is SASEGT in the germline V gene.

This clonotype was seen just once. One end of the junction varies from germline; a read error may be responsible. This sequence joins TRBV6-4 and TRBJ2-1; TRBD2 matches at 10 bases. CDR3 length: 15 amino acids. CDR1 and CDR2 (germline): MRHNA, SNTAGT. The CDR3 sequence is CASSTGTSAYNERFF. The CDR3, as DNA: TGTGCCAGCAGTACCGGGACTAGCGCCTACAATGAGCGGTTCTTC.